This T cell receptor (beta chain) was profiled in a study of T cell repertoires in cytomegalovirus infection. Overall study: The authors relied on CMV epitopes, both recently identified HLA-C-restricted and well-studied HLA-B-restricted. TCR beta signatures that were public indicated CMV infection and matching HLA type. Findings and caveats of the study: HLA-C-restricted CMV-specific TCR beta clonotypes prevailed in the ex vivo response. The cumulative frequency of public TCR beta families identified carriers of CMV plus the relevant HLA.

This clonotype was counted many times. Its cognate antigen is unknown. V was cut by 4 bases and J by 3 bases, with 13 bases left in between. The length of the CDR3 is 14 residues. Germline values: CDR1 SGHVS, CDR2 FQNEAQ. TCRdb analysed the reads with MiXCR anew, one entry per CDR3 protein. The table includes approximately 300,000 distinct CDR3 sequences, around 25% detected once. This sequence joins TRBV7-8 and TRBJ2-7; perhaps TRBD2 as D (5 bases). Source: cultured PBMCs, taken from culture after CMV antigen stimulation. The origin of this receptor is a human donor in good health (CMV status not recorded). Some clones in this sample may be carry-over from other donors' samples. This CDR3 reads CASSWAIGVYEQYF. CDR3 bases: TGTGCCAGCAGCTGGGCGATCGGGGTCTACGAGCAGTACTTC.